The clone carrying this T cell receptor (beta chain) was recorded at least ten times. Its antigen is unidentified. The CDR3 totals 13 residues. V lost 1 base and J lost 3, with 4 bases in between. The data belong to a study of human T cells and chemical hapten exposure. Study-wide results and limits: DPC sensitization left the count of TCRs above 1 in 1000 unchanged.

The time point: patch test 2, 6 weeks after DPC sensitization. As to treatment: therapeutic diphenylcyclopropenone sensitization with weekly scalp DPC. TCRdb reprocessed the RACE reads with MiXCR, giving one entry per CDR3 protein. This sample has more than 110,000 distinct CDR3 sequences, with 10% to 15% found just once. The receptor was derived from a woman aged 45-59 years with alopecia areata. Some clones in this sample may be carry-over from other donors' samples. The source material was whole blood, sampled in connection with sensitization to the hapten diphenylcyclopropenone (DPC). This rearrangement joins TRBV12-3 or TRBV12-4 to TRBJ1-5; D not resolved. In nucleotides, the CDR3 is TGTGCCAGCAGTTTAGTCATCAATCAGCCCCAGCATTTT. Translating gives CASSLVINQPQHF.